These 20 T cell receptor beta chains share one sample of origin, sequenced in a study of vaccination and CD4 T cells after COVID-19. Treatment denoted: roughly 11-day PBMC culture with coronavirus spike peptide pools or control peptides (ViraFEST assay). CD4+ T cells that came from the unexposed donor were collected before the COVID-19 pandemic (2011-2018). Cultured CD4+ T-cell DNA underwent Oncomine TCR Beta short-read sequencing. In TCRdb, the PCR reads were re-called with MiXCR into one record per CDR3 protein. This sample has thousands of distinct CDR3 sequences, with over 45% found just once. These receptors have no known antigen. The material sequenced was CD4+ T cells from blood, cultured in vitro. Every receptor here comes from a human donor in good health.

This clonotype was detected only a few times. The V and J genes are TRBV20-1 and TRBJ1-1; TRBD1 matches 12 bases. Trimming removed 0 bases from V and 3 bases from J; junction bases left unmatched: 8. This CDR3 has 17 residues. Looked up from germline, CDR1 is DFQATT and CDR2 is SNEGSKA (reference sequence). CDR3 residues: CSARDLGTGGLDTEAFF. CDR3 coding DNA: TGCAGTGCTAGAGATTTGGGGACAGGGGGCTTGGACACTGAAGCTTTCTTT.

This clonotype has a handful of counts. The CDR3 loop reads CASSSSTQGHEQYF. The CDR3 DNA reads as TGTGCCAGCAGCTCGAGCACTCAGGGACACGAGCAGTACTTC. The chain has TRBV7-7 and TRBJ2-7; D tentatively fits TRBD1 or TRBD2 (5 bases each). The CDR3 spans 14 residues. Trimming removed 4 bases at V and 5 bases at J, with 15 bases between. Per germline, CDR1 SSHAT and CDR2 FNYEAQ (reference sequence).

The chain joins TRBV5-4 to TRBJ1-2; no definite D call. V lost 0 bases to trimming and J lost 5 bases, with 8 bases between them. The CDR3 has 13 amino acids. Germline values: CDR1 SGHNT, CDR2 YYREEE (reference sequence). CDR3 in DNA: TGTGCCAGCAGCTTGGCCGCGGGATATGGCTACACCTTC. This translates into CASSLAAGYGYTF.

A single count supports this clonotype. The V gene is TRBV6-1, the J gene TRBJ2-3, with 12 bases fitting TRBD2. After removal of 4 bases from V and 7 bases from J, the junction contained 6 bases not matched to a gene. This CDR3 is built from 15 residues. The germline CDR1 and CDR2 sequences are MNHNS and SASEGT. The CDR3 sequence: CASSALAGGYYTQYF. CDR3 nucleotide sequence: TGTGCCAGCAGTGCTCTAGCGGGGGGGTACTATACGCAGTATTTT.

CDR3 bases: TGTGCCAGCAAGGCAGGACCGAACACTGAAGCTTTCTTT. It translates to CASKAGPNTEAFF. The chain uses TRBV12-3 or TRBV12-4 and TRBJ1-1; D call uncertain. The V end was cut by 7 bases, the J end by 1 base, with 10 bases between. This CDR3 spans 13 amino acids.

This chain connects TRBV2 to TRBJ1-1; D is unclear. The CDR3 sequence is 12 residues long. CDR1 and CDR2 from the germline V gene are SNHLY and FYNNEI. Trimming pared 3 bases from V and 3 bases from J, leaving 5 bases between. In DNA form, the CDR3 reads TGTGCCAGCAGTGATCAGTACACTGAAGCTTTCTTT. Translating gives CASSDQYTEAFF.

This chain joins TRBV2 and TRBJ2-7; 10 bases map to TRBD1. V lost 7 bases to trimming and J lost 7 bases; unmatched junction nucleotides: 7. There are 13 residues in the CDR3. From germline, CDR1 is SNHLY and CDR2 FYNNEI. The CDR3 loop is CASKRTGGSEQYF. In DNA form, the CDR3 reads TGTGCCAGCAAAAGGACAGGGGGGAGTGAGCAGTACTTC.

The rearrangement links TRBV11-2 to TRBJ2-1; D is undetermined. Per germline, CDR1 SGHAT and CDR2 FQNNGV. V was pared by 3 bases and J by 9 bases, with 18 bases between. CDR3 length: 15 residues. This CDR3 is CASSLSSARAAEQFF. Written as DNA, the CDR3 is TGTGCCAGCAGCTTGTCGAGCGCCCGTGCGGCTGAGCAGTTCTTC.

This clonotype was seen more than once but under ten times. V is TRBV6-5 and J is TRBJ2-7; 10 bases are shared with TRBD2. Germline V CDR1 and CDR2: MNHEY, SVGAGI. Losses at the gene ends were 0 bases for V and 2 bases for J; bases not matched to a gene: 4. The CDR3 runs 16 residues. The CDR3 coding sequence is TGTGCCAGCAGTTACTCGACGACTAGCGGGCCCTACGAGCAGTACTTC. It translates to CASSYSTTSGPYEQYF.

This clonotype has a handful of counts. V and J are TRBV7-6 and TRBJ1-3; D not resolved. Germline lookup yields CDR1 SGHVS and CDR2 FNYEAQ. V was pared by 5 bases and J by 4 bases, with 15 bases between. There are 15 residues in the CDR3. CDR3 in DNA: TGTGCCAGCAGCCCGGACGCCGACGGAGGAAACACCATATATTTT. This codes for CASSPDADGGNTIYF.

The chain couples TRBV19 to TRBJ2-3, with 13 bases fitting TRBD2. Germline CDR1 and CDR2: LNHDA and SQIVND (reference sequence). The CDR3 totals 16 residues. J lost 4 bases, V lost 7 bases, and 8 bases had no gene match. Here the CDR3 DNA reads TGTGCCAGTACCCTACTAGCGGGGGGGCCATCAGATACGCAGTATTTT. Its protein is CASTLLAGGPSDTQYF.

Here the CDR3 DNA reads TGTGCCAGCAGCCGCGGGCATGAAAAACTGTTTTTT. The encoded protein is CASSRGHEKLFF. The genes are TRBV7-9 and TRBJ1-4; no clear D gene. Trimming took off 5 bases at V and 6 bases at J, with 7 bases between the two ends. Germline loops: CDR1 SEHNR, CDR2 FQNEAQ (reference sequence). There are 12 residues in the CDR3.

This chain joins TRBV20-1 and TRBJ2-7, with D hard to call. Trimming took 3 bases from V and 2 from J, leaving 8 bases between them. The length of the CDR3 is 12 residues. The germline V gene has CDR1 DFQATT and CDR2 SNEGSKA (reference sequence). The CDR3 loop reads CSARGAAYEQYF. The CDR3, as DNA: TGCAGTGCTAGGGGCGCAGCCTACGAGCAGTACTTC.

This clonotype has a handful of counts. The chain is built from TRBV19 and TRBJ2-5; D call uncertain. The CDR3 contains 13 residues. The V gene lost 3 bases and the J gene lost 2 bases, with 7 bases spanning the gap. In germline, CDR1 is LNHDA, CDR2 SQIVND (reference sequence). The CDR3 spells CASSIQLQETQYF. The CDR3 DNA sequence: TGTGCCAGTAGTATCCAGTTGCAAGAGACCCAGTACTTC.

The chain uses TRBV5-4 and TRBJ1-5, with 7 bases that match TRBD1. Germline CDR1 SGHNT, CDR2 YYREEE (reference sequence). The CDR3 totals 15 residues. The V gene end was trimmed by 5 bases and the J gene end by 5 bases; junction bases not matched to a gene: 10. As DNA, the CDR3 is TGTGCCAGCAGGGTCTGGGGACAGCAACATCAGCCCCAGCATTTT. This gives the protein CASRVWGQQHQPQHF.

The chain joins TRBV27 to TRBJ2-6, with 8 bases matching TRBD2. The V gene end was trimmed by 6 bases and the J gene end by 4 bases; junction bases not matched to a gene: 17. CDR1 MNHEY and CDR2 SMNVEV come from the germline V gene (reference sequence). This CDR3 comprises 19 residues. Here the CDR3 DNA reads TGTGCCAGCAGGACCCTCTGGGTAGCGGGGCCTTGGGGGGCCAACGTCCTGACTTTC. Amino acid sequence: CASRTLWVAGPWGANVLTF. Filled out from reference TRBV27 and TRBJ2-6, the complete variable domain reads EAQVTQNPRYLITVTGKKLTVTCSQNMNHEYMSWYRQDPGLGLRQIYYSMNVEVTDKGDVPEGYKVSRKEKRNFPLILESPSPNQTSLYFCASRTLWVAGPWGANVLTFGAGSRLTVL.

The chain joins TRBV15 to TRBJ2-3, with 11 bases fitting TRBD2. This CDR3 contains 17 residues. Germline values: CDR1 LNHNV, CDR2 YYDKDF (reference sequence). With 0 bases clipped from V and 0 bases from J, the junction kept 2 bases outside the gene matches. The CDR3 sequence: CATSRELAGASTDTQYF. In DNA, the CDR3 is TGTGCCACCAGCAGAGAACTAGCGGGAGCTAGCACAGATACGCAGTATTTT.

CDR3 region: CSARNRFGTDTQYF. The CDR3 bases are TGCAGTGCTAGAAACAGGTTTGGCACAGATACGCAGTATTTT. The genes are TRBV20-1 and TRBJ2-3, with D perhaps matching TRBD1 (5 bases). Germline CDR1 DFQATT, CDR2 SNEGSKA (reference sequence). The V end lost 2 bases, the J end lost 1 base, and 10 bases lay between the germline ends. The CDR3 is 14 amino acids.

Only a few counts were recorded for this clonotype. The chain has TRBV27 and TRBJ1-1; D is ambiguous. V was pared by 3 bases and J by 8 bases, with 10 bases between. The CDR3 totals 12 residues. From germline, CDR1 is MNHEY and CDR2 SMNVEV (reference sequence). CDR3 DNA: TGTGCCAGCAGTTTTTATGGCGGAGAAGCTTTCTTT. As protein: CASSFYGGEAFF.

This chain connects TRBV19 to TRBJ2-1; unclear D gene. Per germline, CDR1 LNHDA and CDR2 SQIVND (reference sequence). The length of the CDR3 is 14 residues. V lost 3 bases to trimming and J lost 2 bases, with 8 bases between them. This CDR3 reads CASSMAPTYNEQFF. CDR3 in DNA: TGTGCCAGTAGTATGGCCCCTACCTACAATGAGCAGTTCTTC.